These 31 T cell receptor beta chains share one sample of origin, sequenced in a study of Ad26.COV2.S vaccination and SARS-CoV-2 variants. Method: immunoSEQ multiplex PCR; TCRdb's copy keeps in-frame clones and lacks some. The table records hundreds of thousands of clones, around 92% of them present only once. Treatment specified: roughly 20 received Ad26.COV2.S at low or high dose, single or two shots; roughly 5 received placebo; per-sample allocation not given. The investigators took samples on day 63 after the first vaccine or placebo injection. The sequencing used peripheral blood, collected in a trial of Ad26.COV2.S vaccine versus placebo. These receptors were taken from a person aged 18-65 years who received the Ad26.COV2.S COVID-19 vaccine or a placebo.

The chain combines TRBV7-9 with TRBJ2-3, with 8 positions matching TRBD2. The CDR3 consists of 12 residues. Germline CDR1 and CDR2: SEHNR and FQNEAQ (reference sequence). The V segment lost 5 bases and the J segment 9 bases; nucleotides outside the gene matches: 4. In DNA form, the CDR3 reads TGTGCCAGCAGCCACGGGACTAGAACGCAGTATTTT. Its protein product is CASSHGTRTQYF.

The chain uses TRBV4-3 and TRBJ2-5; 12 bases match TRBD2. The junction had 3 bases not matched to a gene; V was cut back by 1 base and J by 0 bases. CDR1 is LGHNA and CDR2 is YSLEER in the germline V gene. The CDR3 is made up of 17 amino acids. CDR3 region: CASSQGLAGEYQETQYF. As DNA, the CDR3 is TGCGCCAGCAGCCAAGGACTAGCGGGAGAGTACCAAGAGACCCAGTACTTC.

The chain recombines TRBV6-5 with TRBJ1-2, with 9 bases lining up with TRBD1. Germline-derived CDR1 and CDR2 are MNHEY and SVGAGI. V was clipped by 1 base and J by 3 bases; unmatched bases: 3. This CDR3 is built from 15 residues. The CDR3 nucleotides read TGTGCCAGCAGTTACTTCAGGACAGGGGACTATGGCTACACCTTC. As protein: CASSYFRTGDYGYTF.

The V and J genes are TRBV7-9 and TRBJ2-5, with 7 bases lining up with TRBD1. J lost 2 bases, V lost 3 bases, and 3 bases had no gene match. CDR1 and CDR2 (germline): SEHNR, FQNEAQ (reference sequence). There are 14 residues in the CDR3. DNA of the CDR3: TGTGCCAGCAGCTTCACAGGGGCTCAAGAGACCCAGTACTTC. Amino acids: CASSFTGAQETQYF.

The chain employs TRBV7-9 and TRBJ2-4, with a possible D match to TRBD1 (6 bases). With 7 bases removed from V and 5 bases from J, the gap between germline ends came to 12 bases. The CDR3 extends over 13 amino acids. Germline V gene data show CDR1 as SEHNR and CDR2 as FQNEAQ (reference sequence). CDR3 sequence reads: CASMGTPQNIQYF. CDR3 sequence (DNA): TGTGCCAGCATGGGGACACCTCAAAACATTCAGTACTTC.

This chain joins TRBV5-6 and TRBJ1-1; the D gene is possibly TRBD1 (5 bases). The CDR3 runs to 15 residues. V dropped 0 bases and J dropped 1 base, with 10 bases sitting between them. CDR1 and CDR2 (germline): SGHDT, YYEEEE. In DNA, the CDR3 is TGTGCCAGCAGCTTGGCGGCCGGGGCGAACACTGAAGCTTTCTTT. This sequence encodes CASSLAAGANTEAFF.

This sequence joins TRBV4-1 and TRBJ2-5; D tentatively reads TRBD1 or TRBD2 (5 bases each). CDR3 size: 19 residues. CDR1 and CDR2 (germline): MGHRA, YSYEKL. V lost 0 bases, J lost 5 bases, and 25 bases lay in between. Here the CDR3 DNA reads TGCGCCAGCAGCCAAGATGCCGTCCCGGGACCCCCCGCGAGGGAGACCCAGTACTTC. Amino acids: CASSQDAVPGPPARETQYF.

The CDR3 protein is CAWMDGTNEKLFF. DNA for the CDR3: TGTGCCTGGATGGACGGAACTAATGAAAAACTGTTTTTT. V usage is TRBV30 and J usage is TRBJ1-4; D is ambiguous. Germline assignment: CDR1 GTSNPN and CDR2 SVGIG (reference sequence). Trimming shortened V by 4 bases and J by 1 base, and 7 bases separated the two germline ends. The CDR3 loop spans 13 amino acids.

Only one count was recorded for this clone. This chain uses TRBV11-3 with TRBJ1-5; 8 bases map to TRBD1. With 1 base clipped from V and 0 bases from J, the junction kept 11 bases outside the gene matches. Germline V gene sequence: CDR1 SGHNT, CDR2 YENEEA. This CDR3 region has 19 residues. The CDR3 sequence is CASSLVIRQGAISNQPQHF. The CDR3 bases are TGTGCCAGCAGCTTAGTGATAAGGCAGGGGGCCATTAGCAATCAGCCCCAGCATTTT.

This sequence joins TRBV19 and TRBJ1-5; D is undetermined. This CDR3 is 14 amino acids long. The V gene lost 3 bases and the J gene lost 0 bases, with 6 bases spanning the gap. Germline CDR1 is LNHDA and CDR2 is SQIVND (reference sequence). The CDR3 is CASSIIYSNQPQHF. The CDR3 DNA reads TGTGCCAGTAGTATTATCTATAGCAATCAGCCCCAGCATTTT.

A single count supports this clone. The chain has TRBV6-2 or TRBV6-3 and TRBJ2-3, with D hard to call. With 5 bases removed from V and 4 bases from J, the gap between germline ends came to 16 bases. CDR1 is MNHEY, CDR2 SVGEGT, per germline. The CDR3 has 15 residues. CDR3 coding DNA: TGTGCCAGCAGTCCACTCCTCGAGGCCCCAGATACGCAGTATTTT. As protein: CASSPLLEAPDTQYF.

This chain joins TRBV27 and TRBJ1-4; 12 positions match TRBD1. Germline V lookup: CDR1 MNHEY, CDR2 SMNVEV (reference sequence). V trimming: 5 bases; J trimming: 7 bases; junction bases outside the gene matches: 11. CDR3 length: 17 residues. CDR3 sequence (DNA): TGTGCCAGCAGTCCTACCGGGACAGGGGGCGCATTTGAAAAACTGTTTTTT. It yields the protein CASSPTGTGGAFEKLFF.

This chain joins TRBV19 and TRBJ2-2, with D unclear. This CDR3 comprises 14 residues. The V gene lost 3 bases and the J gene lost 1 base, with 6 bases spanning the gap. CDR1 and CDR2 (germline): LNHDA, SQIVND (reference sequence). CDR3: CASSINENTGELFF. In DNA form, the CDR3 reads TGTGCCAGTAGTATCAACGAGAACACCGGGGAGCTGTTTTTT.

The rearrangement links TRBV12-3 or TRBV12-4 to TRBJ1-2, with D possibly being TRBD1 (6 bases). Trimming took 8 bases from V and 4 from J, leaving 14 bases between them. CDR3 length: 13 amino acids. The CDR3: CASGYQGTYGYTF. DNA for the CDR3: TGTGCCAGCGGTTATCAGGGGACCTATGGCTACACCTTC.

The V call is TRBV5-1, the J call TRBJ1-2; TRBD1 agrees at 9 bases. Trimming cost V 4 bases and J 13 bases; bases outside gene matches: 14. In germline, CDR1 is SGHRS, CDR2 YFSETQ. The CDR3 contains 14 residues. The CDR3 sequence: CASSRTGTGTFGTF. The DNA for the CDR3 is TGCGCCAGCAGCAGGACCGGGACAGGGACGTTTGGCACCTTC. The full variable domain, rest sourced from reference TRBV5-1 and TRBJ1-2, is KAGVTQTPRYLIKTRGQQVTLSCSPISGHRSVSWYQQTPGQGLQFLFEYFSETQRNKGNFPGRFSGRQFSNSRSEMNVSTLELGDSALYLCASSRTGTGTFGTFGSGTRLTVV.

The chain recombines TRBV5-1 with TRBJ2-7; D might be TRBD1 (6 bases). The germline V and J ends were trimmed by 0 bases and 3 bases, with 16 bases remaining between them. CDR1 and CDR2 from the germline V gene are SGHRS and YFSETQ. The CDR3 contains 16 residues. CDR3 amino acids: CASSLGLTGLGYEQYF. The DNA of the CDR3 is TGCGCCAGCAGCTTGGGGTTGACAGGACTGGGCTACGAGCAGTACTTC.

V is TRBV6-5 and J is TRBJ1-4, with D uncertain. The CDR3 is 14 residues long. Germline CDR1 reads MNHEY; CDR2 reads SVGAGI. Trimming shortened V by 6 bases and J by 10 bases, and 18 bases separated the two germline ends. In DNA, the CDR3 is TGTGCCAGCAGGACGGAGGGTTCCCTGGGAAAACTGTTTTTT. Amino acid sequence: CASRTEGSLGKLFF.

This sequence joins TRBV5-1 and TRBJ2-3; tentatively, D is TRBD2 (6 bases). The length of the CDR3 is 14 residues. The V end was cut by 3 bases, the J end by 2 bases, with 10 bases between. CDR1 and CDR2 (germline): SGHRS, YFSETQ. The CDR3 nucleotides read TGCGCCAGCAGCTCCTCTAGCGACACAGATACGCAGTATTTT. Translation gives CASSSSSDTDTQYF.

The chain joins TRBV5-4 to TRBJ1-1; D might be TRBD1 (6 bases). There are 15 residues in the CDR3. V was clipped by 4 bases and J by 1 base, with 14 bases between them. The germline gives CDR1 SGHNT, CDR2 YYREEE (reference sequence). In DNA, the CDR3 is TGTGCCAGCAGCCCCCTGGGGGGCGGGAACACTGAAGCTTTCTTT. This translates into CASSPLGGGNTEAFF.

This clone occurred once. V is TRBV18 and J is TRBJ1-2; perhaps TRBD1 as D (6 bases). V was cut by 5 bases and J by 8 bases, with 15 bases left in between. The length of the CDR3 is 13 residues. Germline loops: CDR1 KGHSH, CDR2 LQKENI. CDR3 region: CASSAGAVDGYTF. The CDR3 nucleotides are TGTGCCAGCTCAGCAGGGGCTGTGGACGGCTACACCTTC.

As concerns this clone: This CDR3 is also generated by other DNA sequences in the sample. The CDR3, as DNA: TGTGCCAGCAGCCCCGGGGGCACAGATACGCAGTATTTT. This codes for CASSPGGTDTQYF. The chain is built from TRBV7-2 and TRBJ2-3; D may be TRBD2 (5 bases). Germline V lookup: CDR1 SGHTA, CDR2 FQGNSA. The CDR3 spans 13 residues. V was shortened by 5 bases and J by 1 base, with 7 bases between the two germline ends.

J is TRBJ1-5 and V is TRBV12-3 or TRBV12-4; D perhaps matches TRBD1 (5 bases). This CDR3 is built from 11 residues. V gave up 8 bases and J gave up 4 bases, with 6 bases separating them. DNA for the CDR3: TGTGCCAGCGGGGGAAATCAGCCCCAGCATTTT. Translating it yields CASGGNQPQHF.

To note about this clone: The same CDR3 can be traced to other DNA sequences in this sample. This chain links TRBV18 with TRBJ2-7; D is uncertain. V lost 3 bases, J lost 2 bases, and 8 bases lay in between. The germline gives CDR1 KGHSH, CDR2 LQKENI. The CDR3 is 13 residues long. The CDR3 sequence is CASSPATTYEQYF. CDR3 DNA: TGTGCCAGCTCACCCGCTACAACCTACGAGCAGTACTTC. Together with reference TRBV18 and TRBJ2-7, the CDR3 gives the full variable domain: NAGVMQNPRHLVRRRGQEARLRCSPMKGHSHVYWYRQLPEEGLKFMVYLQKENIIDESGMPKERFSAEFPKEGPSILRIQQVVRGDSAAYFCASSPATTYEQYFGPGTRLTVT.

The chain is built from TRBV10-3 and TRBJ2-7, with 10 positions matching TRBD2. V gave up 8 bases and J gave up 2 bases; unmatched junction bases: 9. Per the germline V gene, CDR1 is ENHRY and CDR2 is SYGVKD. This CDR3 comprises 15 residues. The CDR3 DNA follows: TGTGCCATCGGTTACACTAGCGGGGTAACCTACGAGCAGTACTTC. Its protein is CAIGYTSGVTYEQYF.

This sequence joins TRBV29-1 and TRBJ2-1; 7 bases map to TRBD1. The V and J ends lost 3 bases and 4 bases, in that order; junction bases with no gene match: 6. The length of the CDR3 is 14 residues. Germline values: CDR1 SQVTM, CDR2 ANQGSEA. The CDR3 DNA is TGCAGCGTTGACCGACAGGGTTTATACAATGAGCAGTTCTTC. As protein: CSVDRQGLYNEQFF.

The rearrangement joins TRBV9 to TRBJ2-5; TRBD2 matches 9 bases. This CDR3 is built from 17 residues. V shed 0 bases and J 5 bases; nucleotides not matched to a gene: 11. Germline CDR1 is SGDLS and CDR2 is YYNGEE. The CDR3 sequence is CASSVAGSGGFWETQYF. The CDR3 DNA is TGTGCCAGCAGCGTAGCTGGTAGCGGGGGCTTCTGGGAGACCCAGTACTTC.

V usage is TRBV5-1 and J usage is TRBJ2-3; D remains unclear. The CDR3 spans 14 residues. The V gene lost 2 bases and the J gene lost 1 base, with 8 bases spanning the gap. The germline V gene has CDR1 SGHRS and CDR2 YFSETQ. CDR3 DNA sequence: TGCGCCAGCAGCTTTTCCGCCGGCACAGATACGCAGTATTTT. Translated, it gives CASSFSAGTDTQYF.

The chain links TRBV11-2 to TRBJ2-2; 7 bases map to TRBD1. Germline CDR1 reads SGHAT; CDR2 reads FQNNGV. V gave up 0 bases and J gave up 6 bases; unmatched junction bases: 1. This CDR3 region has 14 residues. The CDR3 spells CASSLDQGAGELFF. The CDR3 DNA sequence: TGTGCCAGCAGCTTAGATCAGGGGGCCGGGGAGCTGTTTTTT.

This chain links TRBV18 with TRBJ2-2, with a tentative D call TRBD1 (5 bases). Trimming pared 2 bases from V and 2 bases from J, leaving 9 bases between. The germline CDR1 and CDR2 sequences are KGHSH and LQKENI. The CDR3 sequence is 15 residues long. The DNA for the CDR3 is TGTGCCAGCTCACCAAGCCAGGGCAACACCGGGGAGCTGTTTTTT. Its translation is CASSPSQGNTGELFF.

This clone was recorded a few times. The chain links TRBV7-2 to TRBJ1-1; no clear D gene. The CDR3 has 14 amino acids. Germline CDR1 SGHTA, CDR2 FQGNSA. V was pared by 4 bases and J by 3 bases, with 12 bases between. The CDR3 nucleotides are TGTGCCAGCAGCTCGCAGATTGGCGACACTGAAGCTTTCTTT. It is translated as CASSSQIGDTEAFF.

V gene TRBV24-1 combines with J gene TRBJ2-3, with TRBD1 matching over 8 bases. V lost 3 bases, J lost 0 bases, and 10 bases stayed unmatched. This CDR3 comprises 18 residues. Germline V gene data show CDR1 as KGHDR and CDR2 as SFDVKD. The CDR3 coding sequence is TGTGCCACCAGTGATACTTCCGGGACAGGCTTTAGCACAGATACGCAGTATTTT. Its protein is CATSDTSGTGFSTDTQYF.